This T cell receptor (beta chain) was recovered during a study of blood T cells in healthy people across ages. The authors ran a second PCR of roughly 6 to 12 cycles using a sample-barcoded 5' primer and a J-beta primer mix. Each of the samples gave a minimum of 2.5 million paired-end reads that contained CDR3. TCRdb used MiXCR to reprocess the 5' RACE reads, holding one entry per CDR3 protein. The repertoire holds under 1,000,000 distinct CDR3 sequences, with roughly 46% as singletons. This clonotype was obtained from a man older than 75 in good health. Source material: blood.

In DNA, the CDR3 is TGTGCCAGCAGCTTAGCGTCGATTAGCGGGAGAACATCCTACAATGAGCAGTACTTC. The encoded protein is CASSLASISGRTSYNEQYF. V is TRBV7-2 and J is TRBJ2-1; 9 positions match TRBD2. The closer fit of TRBJ2-7 to the DNA end suggests the J call may be wrong. The CDR3 has 19 residues. Per the germline V gene, CDR1 is SGHTA and CDR2 is FQGNSA.